What follows are 20 T cell receptor beta chains derived from one specimen sequenced in a study of blood T cells in healthy people across ages. For the second PCR, which ran for roughly 6 to 11 cycles, a sample-barcoded 5' primer and a J-beta primer mix were used. MiXCR was run by TCRdb on the 5' RACE reads, yielding one entry per CDR3 protein. The sample holds hundreds of thousands of distinct CDR3 sequences, over 40% seen once. What was sequenced was blood. These receptors originate from a woman older than 75 in good health.

The count of this clonotype is one. The CDR3 spells CASRFNRGNTEAFF. The DNA for the CDR3 is TGTGCCAGCAGATTCAACAGGGGGAACACTGAAGCTTTCTTT. The chain recombines TRBV11-1 with TRBJ1-1; 7 bases map to TRBD1. V lost 6 bases and J lost 1; bases outside the gene matches: 5. CDR1 and CDR2 from the germline V gene are SGHAT and FQDESV (reference sequence). The CDR3 covers 14 residues.

Remarks on this clonotype: The junction shows a germline mismatch at one end, possibly a read error. The V and J genes are TRBV6-1 and TRBJ2-3; D possibly corresponds to TRBD2 (6 bases). Germline CDR1 and CDR2: MNHNS and SASEGT. This CDR3 contains 15 residues. The CDR3 loop is CDSSGLGGRTDTQYF. CDR3 nucleotide sequence: TGTGACAGCAGTGGCCTGGGTGGGAGGACAGATACGCAGTATTTT.

This clonotype was seen a single time. The chain has TRBV29-1 and TRBJ1-5; D is perhaps TRBD1 (6 bases). Trimming took 5 bases from V and 7 from J, leaving 21 bases between them. Germline CDR1 and CDR2: SQVTM and ANQGSEA. The CDR3 sequence is 15 residues long. CDR3 protein: CSVPREAQGGQPQHF. CDR3 nucleotides: TGCAGCGTTCCCCGCGAGGCACAGGGAGGCCAGCCCCAGCATTTT. Combining the CDR3 with reference TRBV29-1 and TRBJ1-5 gives the whole variable domain SAVISQKPSRDICQRGTSLTIQCQVDSQVTMMFWYRQQPGQSLTLIATANQGSEATYESGFVIDKFPISRPNLTFSTLTVSNMSPEDSSIYLCSVPREAQGGQPQHFGDGTRLSIL.

The chain has TRBV30 and TRBJ1-5, with 8 bases that match TRBD1. V lost 2 bases and J lost 9; bases outside the gene matches: 9. CDR1 is GTSNPN and CDR2 is SVGIG in the germline V gene (reference sequence). The CDR3 is 14 amino acids. The CDR3 reads CAWSLGQGLGPQHF. The CDR3 coding sequence is TGTGCCTGGAGTTTAGGACAGGGCCTAGGGCCCCAGCATTTT.

The rearrangement joins TRBV6-4 to TRBJ2-5, with 10 bases lining up with TRBD2. The CDR3 spans 17 residues. The V and J ends lost 4 bases and 5 bases, in that order; junction bases with no gene match: 13. The germline V gene encodes CDR1 MRHNA and CDR2 SNTAGT. CDR3 bases: TGTGCCAGCAGTGCCAAGGGGCTAGCGGGAGATGGGGAGACCCAGTACTTC. Translated: CASSAKGLAGDGETQYF.

In this sample, this clonotype turned up a few times. The chain carries TRBV3-1 and TRBJ1-1; D not resolved. Germline CDR1 and CDR2: LGHDT and YNNKEL (reference sequence). V was shortened by 2 bases and J by 5 bases, with 9 bases between the two germline ends. The CDR3 covers 13 residues. In DNA, the CDR3 is TGTGCCAGCAGCCAACGGGGAGAAACTGAAGCTTTCTTT. Residues: CASSQRGETEAFF.

This clonotype has only a few counts. CDR3 amino acids: CSAQLAGGWVEQFF. CDR3 in DNA: TGCAGTGCCCAACTAGCGGGAGGTTGGGTTGAGCAGTTCTTC. The chain joins TRBV20-1 to TRBJ2-1; TRBD2 matches at 12 bases. The V gene end was trimmed by 6 bases and the J gene end by 9 bases; junction bases not matched to a gene: 9. In germline, CDR1 is DFQATT, CDR2 SNEGSKA (reference sequence). The CDR3 consists of 14 residues.

This clonotype was seen a handful of times. The rearrangement uses TRBV14 and TRBJ2-2, with 7 bases identical to TRBD1. Germline trimming cut 7 bases from V and 1 base from J; bases unmatched to any gene: 3. The germline V gene encodes CDR1 SGHDN and CDR2 FVKESK. The CDR3 covers 14 residues. CDR3 DNA sequence: TGTGCCAGCACCCAGGGGGAGAACACCGGGGAGCTGTTTTTT. Translation gives CASTQGENTGELFF.

This chain connects TRBV12-3 or TRBV12-4 to TRBJ2-7; D is undetermined. The CDR3 is 13 residues long. Trimming pared 5 bases from V and 1 base from J, leaving 9 bases between. CDR3 in DNA: TGTGCCAGCAGTGTCCACGGGTCCTACGAGCAGTACTTC. Translation: CASSVHGSYEQYF.

As concerns this clonotype: Since a much larger clone is just one base distant, this may be a read error. The chain joins TRBV9 to TRBJ2-1; possibly TRBD2 for D (5 bases). This CDR3 has 15 amino acids. The germline V gene has CDR1 SGDLS and CDR2 YYNGEE. Between the trimmed V and J ends, which lost 0 bases and 13 bases, there was a span of 20 bases. For the CDR3, the DNA is TGTGCCAGCAGCGTAGCAGAGCGGAGGAAAGAGACCCAGTTCTTC. Its protein is CASSVAERRKETQFF. The variable domain in full, completed from reference TRBV9 and TRBJ2-1, reads DSGVTQTPKHLITATGQRVTLRCSPRSGDLSVYWYQQSLDQGLQFLIQYYNGEERAKGNILERFSAQQFPDLHSELNLSSLELGDSALYFCASSVAERRKETQFFGPGTRLTVL.

As DNA, the CDR3 is TGTGCCAGCAGTTCGGATTGGACAGGGGGAGAGACCCAGTACTTC. Amino acids: CASSSDWTGGETQYF. The chain combines TRBV27 with TRBJ2-5; 10 bases are shared with TRBD1. Trimming removed 4 bases from V and 4 bases from J; junction bases left unmatched: 6. CDR1 and CDR2 (germline): MNHEY, SMNVEV (reference sequence). This CDR3 contains 15 residues.

This clonotype was recorded at least ten times. The chain recombines TRBV20-1 with TRBJ2-5; 7 nucleotides agree with TRBD2. Trimming cost V 3 bases and J 7 bases; bases outside gene matches: 17. Germline V gene data show CDR1 as DFQATT and CDR2 as SNEGSKA (reference sequence). The CDR3 extends over 16 amino acids. The CDR3: CSASDSVTGGRGTQYF. The CDR3 DNA sequence: TGCAGTGCTAGTGACAGTGTAACGGGGGGACGTGGGACCCAGTACTTC.

V and J are TRBV6-4 and TRBJ2-1; 9 bases match TRBD2. The CDR3 contains 15 residues. Trimming took 3 bases from V and 8 from J; bases not matched to a gene: 8. Looked up from germline, CDR1 is MRHNA and CDR2 is SNTAGT. CDR3 residues: CASSEESGGHDEQFF. CDR3 nucleotide sequence: TGTGCCAGCAGTGAAGAAAGCGGGGGGCACGATGAGCAGTTCTTC.

This clonotype appeared many times. J is TRBJ2-1 and V is TRBV11-2; a weak D match, TRBD2 (5 bases). V lost 5 bases to trimming and J lost 9 bases, with 14 bases between them. This CDR3 has 13 residues. CDR1 is SGHAT and CDR2 is FQNNGV in the germline V gene. This CDR3 reads CASSHATAGEQFF. Written as DNA, the CDR3 is TGTGCCAGCAGCCACGCCACTGCGGGTGAGCAGTTCTTC.

The rearrangement uses TRBV20-1 and TRBJ2-1; 10 bases are shared with TRBD2. The CDR3 spans 16 residues. J gave up 0 bases and V 3 bases, and 5 bases lay outside the gene matches. Germline V gene lookup returns CDR1 DFQATT and CDR2 SNEGSKA (reference sequence). CDR3 nucleotide sequence: TGCAGTGCTAGGGCTAGCGGGGGCCCCTCCTACAATGAGCAGTTCTTC. Protein: CSARASGGPSYNEQFF.

The chain links TRBV27 to TRBJ2-2, with D uncertain. Trimming removed 10 bases from V and 3 bases from J, with 12 bases in between. CDR1 is MNHEY, CDR2 SMNVEV, per germline (reference sequence). The CDR3 spans 13 residues. Here the CDR3 reads CANRDTYTGELFF. The CDR3 nucleotides read TGTGCCAACCGAGACACCTACACCGGGGAGCTGTTTTTT.

The rearrangement joins TRBV12-3 or TRBV12-4 to TRBJ1-4; tentatively, D is TRBD1 (6 bases). V shed 1 base and J shed 8 bases, with 14 bases lying between them. The CDR3 contains 15 residues. CDR3 nucleotides: TGTGCCAGCAGTTTAGGGGGGCCCGGACAGGAAAAACTGTTTTTT. Translated, it gives CASSLGGPGQEKLFF.

This sequence joins TRBV7-9 and TRBJ2-3, with D possibly being TRBD2 (7 bases). The CDR3 runs to 17 residues. From germline, CDR1 is SEHNR and CDR2 FQNEAQ (reference sequence). Trimming left V 5 bases short and J 3 bases short, with 21 bases between. CDR3 sequence reads: CASSPRGGRGATDTQYF. The DNA of the CDR3 is TGTGCCAGCAGCCCAAGAGGGGGACGGGGGGCTACAGATACGCAGTATTTT.

This clonotype was counted between two and nine times. The V and J genes are TRBV6-6 and TRBJ2-2; D not resolved. The V gene lost 10 bases and the J gene lost 2 bases, with 11 bases spanning the gap. The CDR3 contains 13 residues. Germline assignment: CDR1 MNHNY and CDR2 SVGAGI (reference sequence). This chain's CDR3 is CATAQVNTGELFF. In DNA, the CDR3 is TGTGCCACCGCTCAAGTAAACACCGGGGAGCTGTTTTTT.

This clonotype was recorded once. The chain has TRBV6-5 and TRBJ1-2, with a possible D match to TRBD1 (5 bases). V gave up 0 bases and J gave up 7 bases, with 18 bases separating them. CDR3 length: 16 amino acids. Germline CDR1 and CDR2: MNHEY and SVGAGI. The CDR3 nucleotides read TGTGCCAGCAGTTACTCCCCCCAGGGTTACCTTTTTGGCTACACCTTC. Encoded protein: CASSYSPQGYLFGYTF.